This TCR beta chain was captured by sequencing in a study of blood T cell repertoires in COVID-19. Germline V gives CDR1 MNHEY, CDR2 SVGEGT. The CDR3 contains 17 residues. Trimming took 2 bases from V and 7 from J, leaving 18 bases between them. Assay used: immunoSEQ multiplex PCR; TCRdb lists only in-frame clones, some missing. The sample consists of 150,000 to 200,000 clones, 75% to 90% of them appearing once. V usage is TRBV6-2 or TRBV6-3 and J usage is TRBJ1-6; no clear D. Material for sequencing was peripheral blood. The clonotype was recovered from a woman aged 55-70 years with acute or convalescent COVID-19. Here the CDR3 DNA reads TGTGCCAGCAGTTACGCCCTCATAGGACTGACGAATTCACCCCTCCACTTT. Encoded protein: CASSYALIGLTNSPLHF.